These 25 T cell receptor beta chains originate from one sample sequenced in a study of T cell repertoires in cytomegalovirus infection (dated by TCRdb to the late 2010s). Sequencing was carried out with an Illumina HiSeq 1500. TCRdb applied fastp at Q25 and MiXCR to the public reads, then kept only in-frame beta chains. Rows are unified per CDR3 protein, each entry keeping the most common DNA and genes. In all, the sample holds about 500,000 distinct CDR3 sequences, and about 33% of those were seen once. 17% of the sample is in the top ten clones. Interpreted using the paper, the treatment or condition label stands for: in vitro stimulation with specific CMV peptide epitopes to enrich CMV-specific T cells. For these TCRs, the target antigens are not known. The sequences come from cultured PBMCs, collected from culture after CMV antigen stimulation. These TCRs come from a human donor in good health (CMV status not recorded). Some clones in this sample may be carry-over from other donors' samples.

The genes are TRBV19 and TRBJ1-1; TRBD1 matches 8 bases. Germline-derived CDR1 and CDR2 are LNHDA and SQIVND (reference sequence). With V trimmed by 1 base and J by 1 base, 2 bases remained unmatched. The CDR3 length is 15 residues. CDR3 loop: CASSIVGTGNTEAFF. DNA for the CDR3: TGTGCCAGTAGTATAGTTGGGACAGGGAACACTGAAGCTTTCTTT. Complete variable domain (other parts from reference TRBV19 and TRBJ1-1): DGGITQSPKYLFRKEGQNVTLSCEQNLNHDAMYWYRQDPGQGLRLIYYSQIVNDFQKGDIAEGYSVSREKKESFPLTVTSAQKNPTAFYLCASSIVGTGNTEAFFGQGTRLTVV.

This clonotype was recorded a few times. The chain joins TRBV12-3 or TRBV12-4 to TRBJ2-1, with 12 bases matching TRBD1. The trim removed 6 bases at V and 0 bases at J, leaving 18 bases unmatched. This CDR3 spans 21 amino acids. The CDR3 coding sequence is TGTGCCAGCAGGACGGACGGGGACAGGGGGCTACCCAGAAGCTCCTACAATGAGCAGTTCTTC. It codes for CASRTDGDRGLPRSSYNEQFF.

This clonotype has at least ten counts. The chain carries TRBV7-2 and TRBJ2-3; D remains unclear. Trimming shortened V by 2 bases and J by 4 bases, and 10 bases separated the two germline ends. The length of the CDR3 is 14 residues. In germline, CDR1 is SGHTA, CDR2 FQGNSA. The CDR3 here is CASSLSGLADTQYF. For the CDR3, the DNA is TGTGCCAGCAGCTTATCGGGCCTTGCAGATACGCAGTATTTT.

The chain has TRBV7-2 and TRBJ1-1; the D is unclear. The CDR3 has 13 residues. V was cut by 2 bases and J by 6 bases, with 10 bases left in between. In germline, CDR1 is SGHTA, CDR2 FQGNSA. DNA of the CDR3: TGTGCCAGCAGCTTAAAAAAACAATCTGAAGCTTTCTTT. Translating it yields CASSLKKQSEAFF. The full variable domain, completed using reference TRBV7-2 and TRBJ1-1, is GAGVSQSPSNKVTEKGKDVELRCDPISGHTALYWYRQSLGQGLEFLIYFQGNSAPDKSGLPSDRFSAERTGGSVSTLTIQRTQQEDSAVYLCASSLKKQSEAFFGQGTRLTVV.

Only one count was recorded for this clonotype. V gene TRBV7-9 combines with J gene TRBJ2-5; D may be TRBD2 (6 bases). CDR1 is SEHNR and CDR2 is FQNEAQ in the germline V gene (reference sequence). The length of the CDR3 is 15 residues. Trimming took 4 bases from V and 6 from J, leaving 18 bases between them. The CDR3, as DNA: TGTGCCAGCAGCTCCCTCCGGGAGCCTCAAAAGACCCAGTACTTC. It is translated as CASSSLREPQKTQYF.

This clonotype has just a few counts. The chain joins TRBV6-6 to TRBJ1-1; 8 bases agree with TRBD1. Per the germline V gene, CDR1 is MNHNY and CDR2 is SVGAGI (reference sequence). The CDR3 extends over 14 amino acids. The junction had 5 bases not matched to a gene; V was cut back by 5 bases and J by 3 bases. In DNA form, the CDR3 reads TGTGCCAGCAGTGACGGACAGGGCCACACTGAAGCTTTCTTT. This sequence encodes CASSDGQGHTEAFF.

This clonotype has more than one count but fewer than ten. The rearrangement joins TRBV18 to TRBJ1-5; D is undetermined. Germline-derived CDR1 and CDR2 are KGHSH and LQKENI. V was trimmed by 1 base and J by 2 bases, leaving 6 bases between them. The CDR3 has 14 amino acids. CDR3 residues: CASSPQGRNQPQHF. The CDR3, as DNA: TGTGCCAGCTCACCACAGGGTCGCAATCAGCCCCAGCATTTT.

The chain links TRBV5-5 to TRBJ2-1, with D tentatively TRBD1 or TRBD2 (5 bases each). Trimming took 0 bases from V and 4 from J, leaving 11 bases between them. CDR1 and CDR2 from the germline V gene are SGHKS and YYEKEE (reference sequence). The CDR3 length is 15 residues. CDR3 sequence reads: CASSLVRGEYNEQFF. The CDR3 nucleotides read TGTGCCAGCAGCTTGGTTAGGGGAGAATACAATGAGCAGTTCTTC.

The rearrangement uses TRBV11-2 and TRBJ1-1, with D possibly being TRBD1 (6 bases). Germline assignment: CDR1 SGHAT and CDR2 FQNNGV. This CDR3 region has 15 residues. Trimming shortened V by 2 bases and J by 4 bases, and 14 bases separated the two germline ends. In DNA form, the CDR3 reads TGTGCCAGCAGCTTATTGGGGCAGGGGATCACTGAAGCTTTCTTT. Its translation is CASSLLGQGITEAFF.

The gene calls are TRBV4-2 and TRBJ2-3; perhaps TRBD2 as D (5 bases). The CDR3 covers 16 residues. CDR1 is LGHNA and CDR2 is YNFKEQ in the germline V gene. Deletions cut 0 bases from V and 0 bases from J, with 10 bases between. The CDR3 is CASSQEAATSTDTQYF. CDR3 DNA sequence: TGTGCCAGCAGCCAAGAAGCGGCCACTAGCACAGATACGCAGTATTTT.

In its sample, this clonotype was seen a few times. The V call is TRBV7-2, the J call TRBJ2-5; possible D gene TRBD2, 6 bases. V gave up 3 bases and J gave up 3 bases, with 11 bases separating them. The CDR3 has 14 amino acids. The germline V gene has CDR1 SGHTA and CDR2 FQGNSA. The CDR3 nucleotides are TGTGCCAGCAGCTTGGCGGGAATAGAAGAGACCCAGTACTTC. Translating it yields CASSLAGIEETQYF. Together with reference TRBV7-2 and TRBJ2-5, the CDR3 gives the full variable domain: GAGVSQSPSNKVTEKGKDVELRCDPISGHTALYWYRQSLGQGLEFLIYFQGNSAPDKSGLPSDRFSAERTGGSVSTLTIQRTQQEDSAVYLCASSLAGIEETQYFGPGTRLLVL.

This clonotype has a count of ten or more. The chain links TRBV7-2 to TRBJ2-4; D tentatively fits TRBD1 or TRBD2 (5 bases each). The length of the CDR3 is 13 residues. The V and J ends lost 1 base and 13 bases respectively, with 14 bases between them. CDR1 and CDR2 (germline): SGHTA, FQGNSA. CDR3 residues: CASSLVGEGMQYF. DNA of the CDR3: TGTGCCAGCAGCTTAGTCGGAGAGGGGATGCAGTACTTC.

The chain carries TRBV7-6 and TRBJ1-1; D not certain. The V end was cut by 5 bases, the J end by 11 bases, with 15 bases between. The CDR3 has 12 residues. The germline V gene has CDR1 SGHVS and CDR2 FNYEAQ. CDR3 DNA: TGTGCCAGCAGCCTATTAGACCTGGAGGCTTTCTTT. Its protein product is CASSLLDLEAFF.

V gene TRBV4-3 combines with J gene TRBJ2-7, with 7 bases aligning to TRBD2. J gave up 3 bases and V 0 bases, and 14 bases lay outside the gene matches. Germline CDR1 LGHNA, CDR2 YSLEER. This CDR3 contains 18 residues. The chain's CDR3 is CASSQEAPAGVVFYEQYF. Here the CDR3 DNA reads TGCGCCAGCAGCCAAGAGGCTCCGGCGGGAGTCGTTTTCTACGAGCAGTACTTC.

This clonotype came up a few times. The CDR3 spells CASRLRREVVADTQYF. CDR3 DNA sequence: TGTGCCAGTAGGCTCCGCAGGGAGGTGGTGGCAGATACGCAGTATTTT. This chain uses TRBV19 with TRBJ2-3; weak D call: TRBD2 (6 bases). V lost 6 bases, J lost 4 bases, and 20 bases lay in between. The CDR3 is made up of 16 amino acids. Germline assignment: CDR1 LNHDA and CDR2 SQIVND (reference sequence).

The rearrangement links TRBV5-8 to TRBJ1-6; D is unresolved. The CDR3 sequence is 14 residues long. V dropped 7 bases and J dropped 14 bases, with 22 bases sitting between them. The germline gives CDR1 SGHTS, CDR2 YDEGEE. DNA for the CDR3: TGTGCCAGCCCCGCAAGACCCGGGGTGGGGACCCTCCACTTT. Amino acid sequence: CASPARPGVGTLHF.

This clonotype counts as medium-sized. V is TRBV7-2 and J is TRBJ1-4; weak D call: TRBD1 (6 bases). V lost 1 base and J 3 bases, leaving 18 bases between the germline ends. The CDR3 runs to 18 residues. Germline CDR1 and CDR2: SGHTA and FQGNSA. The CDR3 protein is CASSLDVHRVVANEKLFF. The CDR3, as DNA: TGTGCCAGCAGCTTAGATGTGCACAGGGTGGTTGCTAATGAAAAACTGTTTTTT.

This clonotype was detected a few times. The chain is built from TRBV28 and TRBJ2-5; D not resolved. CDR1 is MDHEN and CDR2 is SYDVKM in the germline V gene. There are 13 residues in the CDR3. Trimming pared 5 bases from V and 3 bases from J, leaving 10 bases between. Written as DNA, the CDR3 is TGTGCCAGCAGTGGCGGAGTTGAAGAGACCCAGTACTTC. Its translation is CASSGGVEETQYF.

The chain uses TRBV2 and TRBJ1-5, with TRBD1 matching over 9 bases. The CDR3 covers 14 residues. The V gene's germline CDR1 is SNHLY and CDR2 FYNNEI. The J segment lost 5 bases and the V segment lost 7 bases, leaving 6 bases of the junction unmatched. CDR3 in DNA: TGTGCCAGCAATGCGGGACAGGGCGATCAGCCCCAGCATTTT. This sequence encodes CASNAGQGDQPQHF.

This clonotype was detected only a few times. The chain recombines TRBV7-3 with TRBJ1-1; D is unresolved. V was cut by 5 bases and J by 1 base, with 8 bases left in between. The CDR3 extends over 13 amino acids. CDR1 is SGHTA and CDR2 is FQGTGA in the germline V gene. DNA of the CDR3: TGTGCCAGCAGCACCTCGGGGAACACTGAAGCTTTCTTT. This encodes CASSTSGNTEAFF.

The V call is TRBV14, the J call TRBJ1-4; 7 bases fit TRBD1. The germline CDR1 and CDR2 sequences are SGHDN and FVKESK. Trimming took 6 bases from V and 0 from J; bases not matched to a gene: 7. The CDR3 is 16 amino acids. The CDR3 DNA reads TGTGCCAGCAGACCCGGGACAGACGCAACTAATGAAAAACTGTTTTTT. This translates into CASRPGTDATNEKLFF. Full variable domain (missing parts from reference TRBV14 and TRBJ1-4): EAGVTQFPSHSVIEKGQTVTLRCDPISGHDNLYWYRRVMGKEIKFLLHFVKESKQDESGMPNNRFLAERTGGTYSTLKVQPAELEDSGVYFCASRPGTDATNEKLFFGSGTQLSVL.

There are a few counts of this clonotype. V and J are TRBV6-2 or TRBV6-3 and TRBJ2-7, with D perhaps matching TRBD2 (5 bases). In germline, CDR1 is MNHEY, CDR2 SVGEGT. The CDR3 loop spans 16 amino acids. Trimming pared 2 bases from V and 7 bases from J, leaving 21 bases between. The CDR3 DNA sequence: TGTGCCAGCAGTTACCCCTCGGACTCGTCCGGGGTGGAGCAGTACTTC. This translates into CASSYPSDSSGVEQYF.

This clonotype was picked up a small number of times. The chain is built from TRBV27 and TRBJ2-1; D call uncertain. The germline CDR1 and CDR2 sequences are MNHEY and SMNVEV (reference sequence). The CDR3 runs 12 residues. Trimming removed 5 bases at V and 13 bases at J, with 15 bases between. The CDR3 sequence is CASSPSTAGQFF. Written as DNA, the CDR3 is TGTGCCAGCAGTCCCTCTACCGCTGGCCAGTTCTTC.

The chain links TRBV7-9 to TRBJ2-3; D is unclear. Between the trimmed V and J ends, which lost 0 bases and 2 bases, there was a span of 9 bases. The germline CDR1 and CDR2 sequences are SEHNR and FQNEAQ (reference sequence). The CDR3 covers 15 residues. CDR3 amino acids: CASSLALRPTDTQYF. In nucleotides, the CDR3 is TGTGCCAGCAGCTTAGCGCTTAGGCCCACAGATACGCAGTATTTT.

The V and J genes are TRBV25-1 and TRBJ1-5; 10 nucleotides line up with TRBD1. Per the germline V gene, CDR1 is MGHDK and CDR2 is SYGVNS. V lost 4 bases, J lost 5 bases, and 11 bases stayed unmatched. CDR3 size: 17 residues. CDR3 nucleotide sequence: TGTGCCAGCAGTGGGGGGACAGGGGCCAGGACCGATCAGCCCCAGCATTTT. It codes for CASSGGTGARTDQPQHF.